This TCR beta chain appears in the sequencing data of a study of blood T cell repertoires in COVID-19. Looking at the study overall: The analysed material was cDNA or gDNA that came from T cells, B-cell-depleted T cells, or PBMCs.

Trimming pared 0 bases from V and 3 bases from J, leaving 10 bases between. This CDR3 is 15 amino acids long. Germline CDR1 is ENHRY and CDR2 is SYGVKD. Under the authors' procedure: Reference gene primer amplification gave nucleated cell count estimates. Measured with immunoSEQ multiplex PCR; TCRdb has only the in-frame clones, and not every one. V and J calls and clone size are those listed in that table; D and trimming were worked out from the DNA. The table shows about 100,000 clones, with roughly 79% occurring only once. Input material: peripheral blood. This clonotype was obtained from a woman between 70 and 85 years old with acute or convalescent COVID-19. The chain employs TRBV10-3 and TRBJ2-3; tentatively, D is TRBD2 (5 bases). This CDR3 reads CAISESFSGTDTQYF. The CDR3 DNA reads TGTGCCATCAGTGAGTCCTTCTCGGGGACAGATACGCAGTATTTT.